This TCR beta chain was captured in a study of T cells in Graves' hyperthyroidism and ophthalmopathy. From RNA transcripts, TCR beta CDR3 regions were amplified. Using the HTBI primer set, a first-round RT-PCR was run on the TCR CDR3. TCRdb reanalysed the multiplex PCR reads using MiXCR and keeps one entry per CDR3 protein. Of approximately 710,000 distinct CDR3 sequences listed, 17% were seen once; the top ten hold 15% to 19%. V lost 0 bases and J 3 bases, leaving 11 bases between the germline ends. Germline V CDR1 and CDR2: LGHNA, YSLEER. This CDR3 contains 16 residues. This TCR was sampled from a man between 50 and 59 years old with Graves' hyperthyroidism. The specimen sequenced was blood. The chain recombines TRBV4-3 with TRBJ1-4, with D perhaps matching TRBD1 (5 bases). CDR3 protein: CASSQDLGRPNEKLFF. In nucleotides, the CDR3 is TGCGCCAGCAGCCAAGATTTGGGGCGTCCTAATGAAAAACTGTTTTTT.